The 19 T cell receptor beta chains in this list originate from one sample, sequenced in a study of PD-1 blockade in classical Hodgkin lymphoma (dated by TCRdb to about 2020). The library was obtained by the immunoSEQ multiplex PCR assay. Entries here come from immuneACCESS through TCRdb and include only in-frame sequences with V and J called. Some clones fail to appear in such tables; in the studies checked, an unresolved V gene covers under half of the shortfall, and the cause of the remainder is unknown. A total of 27,000 or so clones appear in this sample, 85% to 90% of them only once. The ten largest clones add up to about 2.4% of the sample. What the time point label conveys for this sample: cycle 4 day 1 (C4D1), after more than five weeks of nivolumab. All trial patients had relapsed after autologous stem cell transplantation, with cohorts A, B and C differing in prior brentuximab vedotin exposure. Magnetic negative selection with a Miltenyi CD4+ T cell isolation kit was used to purify CD4+ T cells from thawed PBMCs.

The specimen was CD4+ T cells from blood, collected before the fourth cycle of nivolumab. The origin of the receptors is a human donor with classical Hodgkin lymphoma.

The chain employs TRBV27 and TRBJ1-1; D is ambiguous. V was shortened by 4 bases and J by 4 bases, with 13 bases between the two germline ends. Germline V gene sequence: CDR1 MNHEY, CDR2 SMNVEV (reference sequence). The CDR3 is 14 residues long. In nucleotides, the CDR3 is TGTGCCAGCAGTTGGGCTCGTCGTGGCACTGAAGCTTTCTTT. Translated, it gives CASSWARRGTEAFF.

The V and J genes are TRBV11-2 and TRBJ1-3, with 7 bases that match TRBD1. With V trimmed by 5 bases and J by 1 base, 11 bases remained unmatched. CDR1 and CDR2 from the germline V gene are SGHAT and FQNNGV. There are 17 residues in the CDR3. The CDR3: CASSLDNRGGSGNTIYF. The CDR3, as DNA: TGTGCCAGCAGCCTCGACAACAGGGGTGGGTCTGGAAACACCATATATTTT.

This chain joins TRBV6-1 and TRBJ2-1; 13 nucleotides align to TRBD2. The junction had 3 bases not matched to a gene; V was cut back by 7 bases and J by 3 bases. From germline, CDR1 is MNHNS and CDR2 SASEGT. The CDR3 sequence is 15 residues long. CDR3 coding DNA: TGTGCCAGCATAGGGACTAGCGGGGTCTACAATGAGCAGTTCTTC. Protein sequence: CASIGTSGVYNEQFF.

The chain joins TRBV5-5 to TRBJ1-4; D is unclear. The CDR3 length is 17 residues. V lost 1 base and J 0 bases, leaving 13 bases between the germline ends. Germline V CDR1 and CDR2: SGHKS, YYEKEE (reference sequence). The CDR3, as DNA: TGTGCCAGCAGCTTGAGGGCGTCTCGGACAACTAATGAAAAACTGTTTTTT. It codes for CASSLRASRTTNEKLFF.

The CDR3 sequence is CASRVAGGSYEQYF. CDR3 DNA sequence: TGTGCCAGCAGGGTAGCGGGAGGCTCCTACGAGCAGTACTTC. The chain has TRBV6-5 and TRBJ2-7; 10 bases fit TRBD2. Looked up from germline, CDR1 is MNHEY and CDR2 is SVGAGI. J gave up 0 bases and V 6 bases, and 2 bases lay outside the gene matches. The CDR3 is 14 amino acids.

This chain connects TRBV19 to TRBJ1-5; perhaps TRBD1 as D (5 bases). V was clipped by 3 bases and J by 4 bases, with 16 bases between them. Germline CDR1 LNHDA, CDR2 SQIVND (reference sequence). The CDR3 has 16 amino acids. The CDR3 here is CASSMTGRAGNQPQHF. CDR3 nucleotide sequence: TGTGCCAGTAGTATGACGGGCAGGGCGGGAAATCAGCCCCAGCATTTT.

The chain has TRBV6-5 and TRBJ1-1; no firm D call. This CDR3 comprises 14 residues. Germline-derived CDR1 and CDR2 are MNHEY and SVGAGI. Trimming cost V 5 bases and J 11 bases, with 21 bases left between them. The CDR3 nucleotides are TGTGCCAGCAGTCAAACCTCCCGGACCGGGAGCGCTTTCTTT. Its translation: CASSQTSRTGSAFF.

The gene calls are TRBV28 and TRBJ1-5; 7 bases line up with TRBD1. V lost 5 bases, J lost 3 bases, and 7 bases stayed unmatched. Germline V gene sequence: CDR1 MDHEN, CDR2 SYDVKM. This CDR3 is built from 15 residues. The CDR3 loop is CASSLPDRANQPQHF. CDR3 in DNA: TGTGCCAGCAGTCTTCCCGACAGGGCCAATCAGCCCCAGCATTTT.

The gene calls are TRBV28 and TRBJ1-1; possible D gene TRBD1, 6 bases. The CDR3 extends over 15 amino acids. Germline V gene lookup returns CDR1 MDHEN and CDR2 SYDVKM. The V gene lost 7 bases and the J gene lost 5 bases, with 20 bases spanning the gap. The CDR3 here is CASNLWGRGLTEAFF. CDR3 in DNA: TGTGCCAGCAACCTTTGGGGGAGGGGGTTAACTGAAGCTTTCTTT.

The chain uses TRBV7-2 and TRBJ1-1, with a possible D match to TRBD1 (6 bases). The CDR3 loop spans 15 amino acids. Germline V gene data show CDR1 as SGHTA and CDR2 as FQGNSA. V was shortened by 5 bases and J by 3 bases, with 16 bases between the two germline ends. This chain's CDR3 is CASSADRLRYTEAFF. The CDR3 DNA reads TGTGCCAGCAGCGCAGACAGGTTAAGGTACACTGAAGCTTTCTTT.

The chain is built from TRBV5-1 and TRBJ2-3, with TRBD1 matching 7 bases. The CDR3 contains 15 residues. CDR1 and CDR2 (germline): SGHRS, YFSETQ. The ends lost 7 bases at V and 2 bases at J; junction bases unmatched: 10. The CDR3 DNA sequence: TGCGCCAGCGGGATCGGGACAGCCCTCACAGATACGCAGTATTTT. Its protein product is CASGIGTALTDTQYF. The variable domain in full, completed from reference TRBV5-1 and TRBJ2-3, reads KAGVTQTPRYLIKTRGQQVTLSCSPISGHRSVSWYQQTPGQGLQFLFEYFSETQRNKGNFPGRFSGRQFSNSRSEMNVSTLELGDSALYLCASGIGTALTDTQYFGPGTRLTVL.

The chain employs TRBV5-1 and TRBJ1-2; perhaps TRBD1 as D (5 bases). Germline CDR1 and CDR2: SGHRS and YFSETQ. The V gene lost 4 bases and the J gene lost 2 bases, with 9 bases spanning the gap. The CDR3 has 13 amino acids. The CDR3 DNA reads TGCGCCAGCAGCGTCGGGGACAACTATGGCTACACCTTC. Amino acid sequence: CASSVGDNYGYTF.

The chain is built from TRBV15 and TRBJ1-3, with D uncertain. The V and J ends lost 3 bases and 4 bases respectively, with 16 bases between them. The CDR3 spans 16 residues. Germline CDR1 reads LNHNV; CDR2 reads YYDKDF (reference sequence). The CDR3 nucleotides are TGTGCCACCAGCAGTCCCAGAGGGATAAGGGGAAACACCATATATTTT. This translates into CATSSPRGIRGNTIYF.

This chain links TRBV18 with TRBJ1-2, with 9 bases identical to TRBD1. The CDR3 length is 13 residues. Germline CDR1 is KGHSH and CDR2 is LQKENI. The J segment lost 8 bases and the V segment lost 3 bases, leaving 4 bases of the junction unmatched. The CDR3 nucleotides read TGTGCCAGCTCACCCGGACAGGGGAGGGGCTACACCTTC. Its protein is CASSPGQGRGYTF.

This rearrangement joins TRBV6-1 to TRBJ2-3; D is possibly TRBD2 (5 bases). The CDR3 consists of 15 residues. Germline V gives CDR1 MNHNS, CDR2 SASEGT. V lost 4 bases and J lost 3, with 14 bases in between. CDR3 amino acids: CASSAYGKGTDTQYF. As DNA, the CDR3 is TGTGCCAGCAGTGCCTACGGGAAAGGGACAGATACGCAGTATTTT.

V and J are TRBV5-6 and TRBJ2-7; 11 nucleotides align to TRBD2. With V trimmed by 5 bases and J by 3 bases, 13 bases remained unmatched. This CDR3 region has 17 residues. Germline loops: CDR1 SGHDT, CDR2 YYEEEE. The CDR3 region is CASSFTSGSLQFYEQYF. CDR3 coding DNA: TGTGCCAGCAGTTTCACTAGCGGGAGTCTTCAGTTCTACGAGCAGTACTTC.

V gene TRBV6-6 combines with J gene TRBJ1-4; 10 nucleotides agree with TRBD1. The CDR3 runs to 15 residues. The germline gives CDR1 MNHNY, CDR2 SVGAGI (reference sequence). The V gene end was trimmed by 2 bases and the J gene end by 7 bases; junction bases not matched to a gene: 4. CDR3 bases: TGTGCCAGCAGTTACGGGTGGACAGGGGGTGAAAAACTGTTTTTT. It encodes CASSYGWTGGEKLFF.

The chain employs TRBV6-6 and TRBJ2-1; tentative D call: TRBD1 (5 bases). This CDR3 comprises 15 residues. The V gene's germline CDR1 is MNHNY and CDR2 SVGAGI (reference sequence). Deletions cut 2 bases from V and 1 base from J, with 9 bases between. In DNA form, the CDR3 reads TGTGCCAGCAGTTACATTAGGGGTTCCTACAATGAGCAGTTCTTC. It specifies CASSYIRGSYNEQFF.

The chain combines TRBV7-6 with TRBJ1-3; D not resolved. Trimming stripped 4 bases from V and 4 bases from J, with 14 bases between. Germline values: CDR1 SGHVS, CDR2 FNYEAQ. The CDR3 extends over 15 amino acids. The DNA for the CDR3 is TGTGCCAGCAGCTCCCGCCCGGTGGAAGGAAACACCATATATTTT. Protein product: CASSSRPVEGNTIYF.